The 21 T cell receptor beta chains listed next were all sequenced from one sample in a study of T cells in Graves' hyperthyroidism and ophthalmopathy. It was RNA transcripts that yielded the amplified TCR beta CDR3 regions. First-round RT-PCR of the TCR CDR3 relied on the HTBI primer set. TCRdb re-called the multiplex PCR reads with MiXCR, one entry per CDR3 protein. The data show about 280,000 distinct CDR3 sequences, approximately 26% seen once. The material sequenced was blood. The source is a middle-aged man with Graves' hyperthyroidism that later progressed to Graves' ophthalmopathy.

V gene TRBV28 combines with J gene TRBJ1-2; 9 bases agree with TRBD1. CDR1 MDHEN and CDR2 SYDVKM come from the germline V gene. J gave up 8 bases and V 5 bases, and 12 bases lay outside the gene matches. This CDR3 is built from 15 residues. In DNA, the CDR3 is TGTGCCAGCAGTGAGTACAGGGGGCGCAAGGTCGGCTACACCTTC. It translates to CASSEYRGRKVGYTF.

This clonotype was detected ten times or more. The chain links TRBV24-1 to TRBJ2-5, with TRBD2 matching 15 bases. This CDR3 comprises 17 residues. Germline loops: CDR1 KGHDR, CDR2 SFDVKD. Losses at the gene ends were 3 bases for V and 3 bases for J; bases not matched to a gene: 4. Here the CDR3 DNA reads TGTGCCACCAGTGATCGGGGACTAGCGGGGGGTAAAGAGACCCAGTACTTC. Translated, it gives CATSDRGLAGGKETQYF.

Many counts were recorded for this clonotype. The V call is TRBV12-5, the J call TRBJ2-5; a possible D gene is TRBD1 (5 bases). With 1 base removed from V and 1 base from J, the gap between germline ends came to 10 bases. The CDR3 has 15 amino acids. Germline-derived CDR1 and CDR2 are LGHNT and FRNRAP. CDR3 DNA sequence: TGTGCTAGTGGTTTGGAACAGGATATCCAAGAGACCCAGTACTTC. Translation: CASGLEQDIQETQYF.

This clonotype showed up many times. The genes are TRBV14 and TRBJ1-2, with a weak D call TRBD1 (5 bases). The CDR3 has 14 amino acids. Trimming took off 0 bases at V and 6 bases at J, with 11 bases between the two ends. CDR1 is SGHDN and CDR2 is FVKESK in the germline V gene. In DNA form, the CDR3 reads TGTGCCAGCAGCCAAGATGACAGAATTGATGGCTACACCTTC. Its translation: CASSQDDRIDGYTF.

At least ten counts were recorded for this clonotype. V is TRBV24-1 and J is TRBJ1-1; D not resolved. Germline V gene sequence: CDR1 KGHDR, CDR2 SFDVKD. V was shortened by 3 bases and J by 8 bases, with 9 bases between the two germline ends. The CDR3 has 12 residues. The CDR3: CATSDPPREAFF. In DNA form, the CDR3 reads TGTGCCACCAGTGATCCACCGAGGGAAGCTTTCTTT.

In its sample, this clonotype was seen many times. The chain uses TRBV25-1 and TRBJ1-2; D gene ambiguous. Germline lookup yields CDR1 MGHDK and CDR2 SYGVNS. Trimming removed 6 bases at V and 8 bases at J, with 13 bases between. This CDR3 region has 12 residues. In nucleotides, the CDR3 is TGTGCCAGCAGCCCGGACGGCAAAGGCTACACCTTC. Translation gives CASSPDGKGYTF.

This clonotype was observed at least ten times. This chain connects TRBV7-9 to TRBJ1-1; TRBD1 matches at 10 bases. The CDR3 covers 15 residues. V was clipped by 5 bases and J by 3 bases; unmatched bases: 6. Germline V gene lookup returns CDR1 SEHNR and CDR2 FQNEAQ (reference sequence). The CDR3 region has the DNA TGTGCCAGCAGCACTAGGACAGGGGGGTACACTGAAGCTTTCTTT. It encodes CASSTRTGGYTEAFF.

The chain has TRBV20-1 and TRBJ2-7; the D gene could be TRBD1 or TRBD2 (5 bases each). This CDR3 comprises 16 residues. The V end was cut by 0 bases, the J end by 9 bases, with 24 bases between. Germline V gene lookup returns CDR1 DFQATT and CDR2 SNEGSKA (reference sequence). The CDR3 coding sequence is TGCAGTGCTAGAGAGATTCAAGGTGGTCTTCCGAGGGGGCAGTACTTC. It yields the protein CSAREIQGGLPRGQYF.

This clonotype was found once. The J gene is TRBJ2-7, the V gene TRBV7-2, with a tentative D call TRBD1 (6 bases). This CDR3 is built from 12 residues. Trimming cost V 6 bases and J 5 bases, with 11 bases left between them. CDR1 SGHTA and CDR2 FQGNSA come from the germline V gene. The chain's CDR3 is CASRPDSNEQYF. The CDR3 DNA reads TGTGCCAGCAGGCCGGACAGTAACGAGCAGTACTTC.

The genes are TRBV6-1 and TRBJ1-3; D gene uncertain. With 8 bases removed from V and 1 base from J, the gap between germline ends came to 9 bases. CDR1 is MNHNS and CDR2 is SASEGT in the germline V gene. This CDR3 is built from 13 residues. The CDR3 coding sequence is TGTGCCAGCGGAGAGGAGTCTGGAAACACCATATATTTT. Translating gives CASGEESGNTIYF.

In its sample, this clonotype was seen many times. CDR3 DNA sequence: TGTGCCAGCCGGGCGAATATGAACACTGAAGCTTTCTTT. The encoded protein is CASRANMNTEAFF. The chain uses TRBV6-5 and TRBJ1-1; D remains unclear. Trimming removed 8 bases at V and 0 bases at J, with 10 bases between. The CDR3 sequence is 13 residues long. CDR1 is MNHEY and CDR2 is SVGAGI in the germline V gene.

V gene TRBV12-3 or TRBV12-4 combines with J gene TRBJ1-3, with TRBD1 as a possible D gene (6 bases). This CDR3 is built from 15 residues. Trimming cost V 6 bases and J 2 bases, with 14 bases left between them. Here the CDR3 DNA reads TGTGCCAGCAGCCCGGGGGGCTCCGCTGGAAACACCATATATTTT. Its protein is CASSPGGSAGNTIYF.

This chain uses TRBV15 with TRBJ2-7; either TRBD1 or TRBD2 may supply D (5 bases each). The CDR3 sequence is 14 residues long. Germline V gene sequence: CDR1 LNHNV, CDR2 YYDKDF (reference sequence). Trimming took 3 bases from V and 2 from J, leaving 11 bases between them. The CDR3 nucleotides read TGTGCCACCAGCAGGGGGGACCGAGCCTACGAGCAGTACTTC. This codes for CATSRGDRAYEQYF.

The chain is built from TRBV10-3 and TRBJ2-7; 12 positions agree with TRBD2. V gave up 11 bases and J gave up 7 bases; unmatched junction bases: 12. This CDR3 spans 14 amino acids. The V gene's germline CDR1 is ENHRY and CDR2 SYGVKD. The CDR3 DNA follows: TGTGCCGTAAGGACTAGCGGGGACGATGGGGAGCAGTACTTC. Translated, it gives CAVRTSGDDGEQYF.

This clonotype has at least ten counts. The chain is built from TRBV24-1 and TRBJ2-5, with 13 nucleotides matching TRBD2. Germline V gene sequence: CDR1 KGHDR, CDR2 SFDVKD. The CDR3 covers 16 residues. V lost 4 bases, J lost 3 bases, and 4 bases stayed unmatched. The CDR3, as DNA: TGTGCCACCAGTGACTCCGGACTAGCGGGAGAAGAGACCCAGTACTTC. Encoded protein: CATSDSGLAGEETQYF.

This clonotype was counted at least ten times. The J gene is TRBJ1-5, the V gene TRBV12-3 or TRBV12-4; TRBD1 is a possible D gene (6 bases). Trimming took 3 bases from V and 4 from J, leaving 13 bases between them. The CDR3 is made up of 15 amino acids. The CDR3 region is CASSFTGQKNQPQHF. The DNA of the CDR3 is TGTGCCAGCAGTTTTACCGGACAGAAAAATCAGCCCCAGCATTTT.

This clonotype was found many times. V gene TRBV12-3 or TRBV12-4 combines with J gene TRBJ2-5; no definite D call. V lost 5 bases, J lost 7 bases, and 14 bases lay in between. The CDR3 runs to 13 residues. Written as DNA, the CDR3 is TGTGCCAGCAGTACCGCTAGAGTCGGGACCCAGTACTTC. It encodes CASSTARVGTQYF.

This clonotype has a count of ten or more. The CDR3 coding sequence is TGTGCCAGCAGTTACTCTGGGGGATCAGGGGAGCAGTACTTC. Translated: CASSYSGGSGEQYF. This chain links TRBV6-5 with TRBJ2-7; D may be TRBD1 or TRBD2 (5 bases each). This CDR3 has 14 amino acids. Per the germline V gene, CDR1 is MNHEY and CDR2 is SVGAGI. Deletions cut 0 bases from V and 7 bases from J, with 13 bases between.

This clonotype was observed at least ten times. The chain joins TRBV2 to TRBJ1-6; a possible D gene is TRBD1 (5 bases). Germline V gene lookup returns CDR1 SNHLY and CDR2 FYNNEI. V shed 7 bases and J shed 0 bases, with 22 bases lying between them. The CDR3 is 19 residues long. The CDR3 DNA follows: TGTGCCAGCACCGCCCCGGGACGGAGGGAAAGCTCCTATAATTCACCCCTCCACTTT. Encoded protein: CASTAPGRRESSYNSPLHF.

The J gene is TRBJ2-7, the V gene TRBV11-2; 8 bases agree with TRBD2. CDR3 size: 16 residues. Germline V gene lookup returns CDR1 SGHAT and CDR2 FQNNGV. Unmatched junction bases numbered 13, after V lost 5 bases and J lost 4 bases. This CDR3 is CASSRRLAWELYEQYF. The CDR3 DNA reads TGTGCCAGCAGCCGACGACTAGCGTGGGAACTATACGAGCAGTACTTC.

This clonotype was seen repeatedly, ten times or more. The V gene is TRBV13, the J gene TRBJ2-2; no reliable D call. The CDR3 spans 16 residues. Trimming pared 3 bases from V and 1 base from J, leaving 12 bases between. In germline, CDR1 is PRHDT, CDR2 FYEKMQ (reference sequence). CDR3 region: CASSFFQNLNTGELFF. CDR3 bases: TGTGCCAGCAGCTTCTTCCAGAACCTGAACACCGGGGAGCTGTTTTTT.